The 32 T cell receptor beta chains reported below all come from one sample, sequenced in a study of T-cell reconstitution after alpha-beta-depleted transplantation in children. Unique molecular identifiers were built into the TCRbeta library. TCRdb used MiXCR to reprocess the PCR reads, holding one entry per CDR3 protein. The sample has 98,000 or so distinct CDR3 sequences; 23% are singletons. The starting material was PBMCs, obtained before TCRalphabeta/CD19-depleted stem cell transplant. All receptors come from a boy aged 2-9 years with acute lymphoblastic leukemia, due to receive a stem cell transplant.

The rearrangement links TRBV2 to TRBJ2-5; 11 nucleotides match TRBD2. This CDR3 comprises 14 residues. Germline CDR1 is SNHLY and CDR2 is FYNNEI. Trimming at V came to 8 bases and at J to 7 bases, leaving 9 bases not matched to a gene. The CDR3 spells CASGGLAEGGTQYF. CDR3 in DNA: TGTGCCAGCGGGGGACTAGCGGAGGGGGGGACCCAGTACTTC.

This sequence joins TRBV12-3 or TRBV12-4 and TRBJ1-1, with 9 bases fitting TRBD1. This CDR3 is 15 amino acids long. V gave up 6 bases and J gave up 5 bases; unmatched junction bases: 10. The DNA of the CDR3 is TGTGCCAGCAGCCTCTTGACAGGGGGGATGACTGAAGCTTTCTTT. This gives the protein CASSLLTGGMTEAFF.

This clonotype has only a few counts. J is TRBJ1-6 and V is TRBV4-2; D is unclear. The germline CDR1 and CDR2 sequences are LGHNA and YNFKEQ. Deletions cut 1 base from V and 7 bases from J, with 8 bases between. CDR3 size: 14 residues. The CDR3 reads CASSQGGGNSPLHF. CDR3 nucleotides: TGTGCCAGCAGCCAAGGAGGTGGCAATTCACCCCTCCACTTT.

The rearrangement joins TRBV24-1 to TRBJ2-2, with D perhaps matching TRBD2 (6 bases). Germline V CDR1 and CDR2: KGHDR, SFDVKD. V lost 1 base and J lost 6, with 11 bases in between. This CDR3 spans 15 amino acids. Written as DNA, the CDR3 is TGTGCCACCAGTGATTTTAGCAGGGAGGCCGGGGAGCTGTTTTTT. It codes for CATSDFSREAGELFF.

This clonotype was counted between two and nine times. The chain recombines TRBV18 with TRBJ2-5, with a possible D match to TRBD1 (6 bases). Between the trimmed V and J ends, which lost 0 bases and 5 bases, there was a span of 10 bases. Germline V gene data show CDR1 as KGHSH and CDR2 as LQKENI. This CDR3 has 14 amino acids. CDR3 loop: CASSPPSGDETQYF. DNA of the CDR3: TGTGCCAGCTCACCACCGTCAGGGGACGAGACCCAGTACTTC.

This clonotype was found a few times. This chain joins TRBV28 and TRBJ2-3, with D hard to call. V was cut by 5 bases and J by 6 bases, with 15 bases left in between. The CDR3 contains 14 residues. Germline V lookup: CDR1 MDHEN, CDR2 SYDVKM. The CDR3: CASSLRTGGDTQYF. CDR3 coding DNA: TGTGCCAGCAGTCTTAGGACCGGTGGGGATACGCAGTATTTT.

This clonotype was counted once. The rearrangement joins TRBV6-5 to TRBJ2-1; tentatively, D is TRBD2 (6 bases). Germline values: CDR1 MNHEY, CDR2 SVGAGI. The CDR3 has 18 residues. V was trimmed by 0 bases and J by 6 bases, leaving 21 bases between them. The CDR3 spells CASSYSPTSGGAGNEQFF. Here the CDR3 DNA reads TGTGCCAGCAGTTACTCGCCTACCAGCGGAGGGGCCGGCAATGAGCAGTTCTTC.

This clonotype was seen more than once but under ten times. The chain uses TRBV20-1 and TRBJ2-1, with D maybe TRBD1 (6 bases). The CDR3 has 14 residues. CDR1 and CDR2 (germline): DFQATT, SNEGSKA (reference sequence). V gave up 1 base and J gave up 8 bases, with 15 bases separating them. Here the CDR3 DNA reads TGCAGTGCTAGAGCGGATACAGGGTTTGATGAGCAGTTCTTC. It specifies CSARADTGFDEQFF.

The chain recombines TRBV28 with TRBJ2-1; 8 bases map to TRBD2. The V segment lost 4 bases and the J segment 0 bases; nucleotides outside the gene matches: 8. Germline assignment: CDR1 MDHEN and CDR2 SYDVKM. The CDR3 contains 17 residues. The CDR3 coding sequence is TGTGCCAGCAGTTCTACCTATGGGACTAGCTCCTACAATGAGCAGTTCTTC. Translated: CASSSTYGTSSYNEQFF.

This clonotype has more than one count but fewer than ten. The CDR3: CASSLFRGQGVTEQFF. CDR3 DNA: TGCGCCAGCAGCTTGTTTAGGGGACAGGGCGTCACTGAGCAGTTCTTC. The rearrangement uses TRBV5-1 and TRBJ2-1, with 9 bases that match TRBD1. The CDR3 has 16 residues. The trim removed 1 base at V and 9 bases at J, leaving 11 bases unmatched. CDR1 is SGHRS, CDR2 YFSETQ, per germline.

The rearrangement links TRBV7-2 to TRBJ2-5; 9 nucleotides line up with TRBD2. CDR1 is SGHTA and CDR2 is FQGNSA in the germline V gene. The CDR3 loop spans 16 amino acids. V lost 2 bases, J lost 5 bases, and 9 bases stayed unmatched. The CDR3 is CASSLSAGGPRETQYF. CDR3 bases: TGTGCCAGCAGCTTATCGGCGGGAGGGCCTCGGGAGACCCAGTACTTC.

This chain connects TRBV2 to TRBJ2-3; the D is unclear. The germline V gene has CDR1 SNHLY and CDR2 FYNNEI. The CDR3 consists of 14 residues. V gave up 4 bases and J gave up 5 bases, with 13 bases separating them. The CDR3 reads CASSVNLVGDTQYF. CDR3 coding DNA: TGTGCCAGCAGTGTAAACCTTGTCGGAGATACGCAGTATTTT.

CDR3: CASSYAGTGANEQYF. The DNA of the CDR3 is TGTGCCAGCAGCTATGCCGGGACAGGGGCCAACGAGCAGTACTTC. The chain has TRBV7-2 and TRBJ2-7; 10 bases are a match to TRBD1. Looked up from germline, CDR1 is SGHTA and CDR2 is FQGNSA. CDR3 length equals 15 residues. Germline trimming cut 4 bases from V and 5 bases from J; bases unmatched to any gene: 8. Using reference TRBV7-2 and TRBJ2-7 for the parts outside the CDR3, the full variable domain is GAGVSQSPSNKVTEKGKDVELRCDPISGHTALYWYRQSLGQGLEFLIYFQGNSAPDKSGLPSDRFSAERTGGSVSTLTIQRTQQEDSAVYLCASSYAGTGANEQYFGPGTRLTVT.

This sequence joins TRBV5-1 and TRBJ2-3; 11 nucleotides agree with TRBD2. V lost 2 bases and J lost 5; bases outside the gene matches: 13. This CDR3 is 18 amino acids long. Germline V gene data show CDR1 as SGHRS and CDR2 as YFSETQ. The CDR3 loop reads CASSLGTSGGARGDTQYF. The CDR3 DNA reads TGCGCCAGCAGCTTAGGGACTAGCGGAGGGGCCCGGGGAGATACGCAGTATTTT.

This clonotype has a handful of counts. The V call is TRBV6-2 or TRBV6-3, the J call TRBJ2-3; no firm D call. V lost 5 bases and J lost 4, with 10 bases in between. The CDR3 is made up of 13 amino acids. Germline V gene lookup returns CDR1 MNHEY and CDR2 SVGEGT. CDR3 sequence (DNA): TGTGCCAGCAGTCCCTACGCCGCAGATACGCAGTATTTT. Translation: CASSPYAADTQYF.

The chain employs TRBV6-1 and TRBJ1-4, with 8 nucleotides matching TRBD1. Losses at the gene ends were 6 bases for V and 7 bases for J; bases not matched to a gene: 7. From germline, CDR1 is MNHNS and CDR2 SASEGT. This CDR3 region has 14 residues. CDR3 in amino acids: CASRGQGGIEKLFF. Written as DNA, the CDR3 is TGTGCCAGCAGAGGACAGGGTGGAATTGAAAAACTGTTTTTT.

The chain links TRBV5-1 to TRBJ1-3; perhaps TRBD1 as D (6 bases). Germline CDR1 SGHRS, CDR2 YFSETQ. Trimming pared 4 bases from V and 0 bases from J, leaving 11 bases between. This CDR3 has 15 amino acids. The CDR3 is CASSIDRSSGNTIYF. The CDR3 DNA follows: TGCGCCAGCAGCATCGACAGGAGCTCTGGAAACACCATATATTTT.

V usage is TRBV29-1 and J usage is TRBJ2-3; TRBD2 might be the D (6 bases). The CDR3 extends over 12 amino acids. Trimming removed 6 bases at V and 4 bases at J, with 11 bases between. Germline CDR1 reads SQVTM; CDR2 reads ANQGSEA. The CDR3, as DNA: TGCAGCGTCACCCGGGACTCAGATACGCAGTATTTT. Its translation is CSVTRDSDTQYF.

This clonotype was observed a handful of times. CDR3 amino acids: CASSLGSAQYF. DNA of the CDR3: TGTGCCAGCAGCTTAGGGTCGGCGCAGTACTTC. This chain uses TRBV7-2 with TRBJ2-7; no definite D call. The CDR3 sequence is 11 residues long. V shed 1 base and J shed 9 bases, with 7 bases lying between them. From germline, CDR1 is SGHTA and CDR2 FQGNSA.

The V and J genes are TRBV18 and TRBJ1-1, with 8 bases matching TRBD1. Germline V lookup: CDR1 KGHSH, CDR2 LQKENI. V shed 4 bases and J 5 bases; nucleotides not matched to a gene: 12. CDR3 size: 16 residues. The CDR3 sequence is CASSQNGGQGLTEAFF. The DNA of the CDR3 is TGTGCCAGCTCACAGAACGGAGGACAGGGTTTGACTGAAGCTTTCTTT.

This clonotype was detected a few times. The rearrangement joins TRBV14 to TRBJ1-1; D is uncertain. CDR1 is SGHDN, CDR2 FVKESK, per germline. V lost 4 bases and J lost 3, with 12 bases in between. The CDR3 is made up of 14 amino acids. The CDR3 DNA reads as TGTGCCAGCAGCCGCGGACCCTCGGACACTGAAGCTTTCTTT. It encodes CASSRGPSDTEAFF. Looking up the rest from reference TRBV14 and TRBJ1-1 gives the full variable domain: EAGVTQFPSHSVIEKGQTVTLRCDPISGHDNLYWYRRVMGKEIKFLLHFVKESKQDESGMPNNRFLAERTGGTYSTLKVQPAELEDSGVYFCASSRGPSDTEAFFGQGTRLTVV.

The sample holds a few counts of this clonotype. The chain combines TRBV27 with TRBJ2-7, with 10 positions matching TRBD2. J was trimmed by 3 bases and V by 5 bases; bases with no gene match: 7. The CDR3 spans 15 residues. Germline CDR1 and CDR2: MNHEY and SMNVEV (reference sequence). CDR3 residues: CASSAGTSEFYEQYF. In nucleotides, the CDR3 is TGTGCCAGCAGTGCCGGGACTAGCGAGTTCTACGAGCAGTACTTC.

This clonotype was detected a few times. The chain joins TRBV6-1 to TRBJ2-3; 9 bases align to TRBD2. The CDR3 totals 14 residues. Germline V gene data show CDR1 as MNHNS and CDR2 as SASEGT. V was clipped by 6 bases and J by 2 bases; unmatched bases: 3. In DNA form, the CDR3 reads TGTGCCAGCAGACGACTAGCGGACACAGATACGCAGTATTTT. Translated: CASRRLADTDTQYF.

The CDR3 nucleotides read TGCGCCAGCAGTCGGGCCGGGGACAGGGCGACTTACGAGCAGTACTTC. As protein: CASSRAGDRATYEQYF. The chain has TRBV4-1 and TRBJ2-7; 9 bases align to TRBD1. Germline V gives CDR1 MGHRA, CDR2 YSYEKL. V shed 6 bases, J shed 4 bases, and the junction held 13 bases outside the gene matches. The CDR3 runs to 16 residues.

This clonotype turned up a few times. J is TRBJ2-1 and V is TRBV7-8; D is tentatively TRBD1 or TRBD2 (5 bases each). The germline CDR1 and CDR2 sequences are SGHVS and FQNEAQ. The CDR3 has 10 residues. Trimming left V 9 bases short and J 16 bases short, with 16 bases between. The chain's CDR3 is CASSGTILFF. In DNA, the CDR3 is TGTGCCAGTTCCGGGACCATCTTATTCTTC.

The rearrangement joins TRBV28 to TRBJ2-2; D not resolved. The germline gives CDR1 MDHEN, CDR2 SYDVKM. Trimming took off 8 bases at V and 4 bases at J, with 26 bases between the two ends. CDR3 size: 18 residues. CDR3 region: CASVTRPAFKSGTGELFF. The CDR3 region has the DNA TGTGCCAGCGTTACAAGACCCGCCTTTAAGAGTGGCACCGGGGAGCTGTTTTTT. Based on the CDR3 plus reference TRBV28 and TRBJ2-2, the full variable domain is DVKVTQSSRYLVKRTGEKVFLECVQDMDHENMFWYRQDPGLGLRLIYFSYDVKMKEKGDIPEGYSVSREKKERFSLILESASTNQTSMYLCASVTRPAFKSGTGELFFGEGSRLTVL.

As DNA, the CDR3 is TGCGCCAGCAGCTGGAGGGACAGGGGCCACGAGCAGTACTTC. It is translated as CASSWRDRGHEQYF. V and J are TRBV4-1 and TRBJ2-7; 10 bases line up with TRBD1. The V gene end was trimmed by 5 bases and the J gene end by 5 bases; junction bases not matched to a gene: 6. Germline V gene sequence: CDR1 MGHRA, CDR2 YSYEKL. This CDR3 is built from 14 residues.

The CDR3 DNA follows: TGTGCCAGCAGTCCGACAGGGTGGACTGAAGCTTTCTTT. This translates into CASSPTGWTEAFF. The J gene is TRBJ1-1, the V gene TRBV6-2 or TRBV6-3, with 7 bases that match TRBD1. CDR3 size: 13 residues. The ends lost 5 bases at V and 5 bases at J; junction bases unmatched: 5. Per germline, CDR1 MNHEY and CDR2 SVGEGT.

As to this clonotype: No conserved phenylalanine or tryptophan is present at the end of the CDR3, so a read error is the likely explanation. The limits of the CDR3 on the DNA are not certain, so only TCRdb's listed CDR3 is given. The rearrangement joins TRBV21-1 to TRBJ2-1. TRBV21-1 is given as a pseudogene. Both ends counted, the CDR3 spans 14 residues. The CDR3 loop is CASSKGWAYNEQFL.

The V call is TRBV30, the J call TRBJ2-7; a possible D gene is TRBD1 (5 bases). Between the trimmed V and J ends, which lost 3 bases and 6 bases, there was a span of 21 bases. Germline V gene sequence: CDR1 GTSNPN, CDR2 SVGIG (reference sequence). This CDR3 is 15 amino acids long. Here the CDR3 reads CAWSSLGLEEGEQYF. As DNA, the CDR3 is TGTGCCTGGAGCAGCCTGGGGCTAGAGGAAGGCGAGCAGTACTTC.

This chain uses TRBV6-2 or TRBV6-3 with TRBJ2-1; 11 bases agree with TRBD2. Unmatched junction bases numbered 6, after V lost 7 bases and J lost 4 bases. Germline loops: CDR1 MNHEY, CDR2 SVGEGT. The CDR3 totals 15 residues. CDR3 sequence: CASTIAGGGYNEQFF. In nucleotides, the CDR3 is TGTGCCAGCACGATAGCGGGAGGGGGATACAATGAGCAGTTCTTC.

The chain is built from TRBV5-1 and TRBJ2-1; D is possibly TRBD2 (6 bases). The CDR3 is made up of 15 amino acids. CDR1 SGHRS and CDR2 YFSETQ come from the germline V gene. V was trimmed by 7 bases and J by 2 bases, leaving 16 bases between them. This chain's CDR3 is CASRRDSGTYNEQFF. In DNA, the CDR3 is TGCGCCAGCCGCCGGGACTCCGGCACCTACAATGAGCAGTTCTTC.